A single sample is the source of the 25 T cell receptor beta chains below, sequenced in a study of identical twins. Via MiXCR, TCRdb re-called the 5' RACE reads, giving one row per CDR3 protein. The table has about 520,000 distinct CDR3 sequences, about 20% seen once. These data were likewise used in another study, on T cells expressing NK-cell markers.

The sequenced sample consisted of CD4+ T cells sorted from blood. These receptors all stem from a woman aged 18-29 years in good health.

As concerns this clonotype: One end of the junction does not line up with germline, which may come from a read error. V gene TRBV20-1 combines with J gene TRBJ2-3; D remains unclear. Per the germline V gene, CDR1 is DFQATT and CDR2 is SNEGSKA (reference sequence). CDR3 length equals 11 residues. The CDR3 protein is CSVRDMNTQYF. Here the CDR3 DNA reads TGCAGTGTTAGAGATATGAATACGCAGTATTTT.

This clonotype was seen repeatedly, ten times or more. The chain has TRBV20-1 and TRBJ2-3, with D possibly TRBD2 on 5 matching bases. From germline, CDR1 is DFQATT and CDR2 SNEGSKA (reference sequence). The ends were cut back, 6 bases at V and 0 bases at J, with 13 bases in the middle. The CDR3 has 14 residues. CDR3 bases: TGCAGTGCCGTCCGGGGAGACAGCACAGATACGCAGTATTTT. Protein product: CSAVRGDSTDTQYF.

This clonotype was seen more than once but under ten times. The rearrangement uses TRBV7-9 and TRBJ1-1; perhaps TRBD1 as D (5 bases). The CDR3 loop spans 14 amino acids. Germline CDR1 is SEHNR and CDR2 is FQNEAQ (reference sequence). The V end lost 4 bases, the J end lost 10 bases, and 19 bases lay between the germline ends. In DNA, the CDR3 is TGTGCCAGCAGCTCTCTCGAGGGACGTTTTGTAGCTTTCTTT. Translating gives CASSSLEGRFVAFF.

The rearrangement uses TRBV11-2 and TRBJ2-3; TRBD2 might be the D (5 bases). CDR1 is SGHAT and CDR2 is FQNNGV in the germline V gene. This CDR3 has 15 residues. With 2 bases removed from V and 2 bases from J, the gap between germline ends came to 11 bases. The CDR3 spells CASSLQLVFTDTQYF. CDR3 nucleotide sequence: TGTGCCAGCAGCTTACAACTAGTTTTCACAGATACGCAGTATTTT.

This clonotype was found once. The chain combines TRBV11-3 with TRBJ2-4, with D perhaps TRBD1 (6 bases). CDR3 length equals 17 residues. V lost 0 bases, J lost 2 bases, and 14 bases lay in between. Looked up from germline, CDR1 is SGHNT and CDR2 is YENEEA. CDR3 residues: CASSLERAGASKNIQYF. The DNA of the CDR3 is TGTGCCAGCAGCTTAGAGAGGGCAGGGGCTTCCAAAAACATTCAGTACTTC.

The chain employs TRBV9 and TRBJ1-4; no definite D call. Germline V gene lookup returns CDR1 SGDLS and CDR2 YYNGEE. This CDR3 contains 12 residues. V lost 3 bases to trimming and J lost 4 bases, with 4 bases between them. In DNA form, the CDR3 reads TGTGCCAGCAGCGGAAGTAATGAAAAACTGTTTTTT. This sequence encodes CASSGSNEKLFF.

This clonotype has a handful of counts. This chain uses TRBV9 with TRBJ2-7, with D hard to call. V lost 0 bases and J 6 bases, leaving 16 bases between the germline ends. The CDR3 has 15 residues. In germline, CDR1 is SGDLS, CDR2 YYNGEE. CDR3 bases: TGTGCCAGCAGCGTAGCAGGTAGGGCCGTGGGCGAGCAGTACTTC. Amino acids: CASSVAGRAVGEQYF.

The rearrangement uses TRBV12-3 or TRBV12-4 and TRBJ1-5; possible D gene TRBD1, 6 bases. The length of the CDR3 is 13 residues. V lost 8 bases and J 4 bases, leaving 12 bases between the germline ends. CDR3 sequence reads: CASGPQGNQPQHF. In DNA form, the CDR3 reads TGTGCCAGCGGCCCACAGGGTAATCAGCCCCAGCATTTT.

J is TRBJ1-2 and V is TRBV27, with D possibly being TRBD1 (6 bases). V lost 6 bases to trimming and J lost 4 bases, with 15 bases between them. Germline CDR1 is MNHEY and CDR2 is SMNVEV (reference sequence). The CDR3 has 14 residues. CDR3 sequence: CASRRGGGSYGYTF. The DNA for the CDR3 is TGTGCCAGCAGGAGGGGGGGAGGAAGCTATGGCTACACCTTC.

This clonotype was recorded a few times. The chain has TRBV29-1 and TRBJ2-5; D call uncertain. The germline V gene has CDR1 SQVTM and CDR2 ANQGSEA. This CDR3 spans 13 amino acids. V was pared by 3 bases and J by 2 bases, with 10 bases between. This CDR3 reads CSVELTRQETQYF. CDR3 coding DNA: TGCAGCGTTGAGCTGACGCGGCAAGAGACCCAGTACTTC. Full variable domain (rest looked up from reference TRBV29-1 and TRBJ2-5): SAVISQKPSRDICQRGTSLTIQCQVDSQVTMMFWYRQQPGQSLTLIATANQGSEATYESGFVIDKFPISRPNLTFSTLTVSNMSPEDSSIYLCSVELTRQETQYFGPGTRLLVL.

The chain employs TRBV9 and TRBJ1-4; D uncertain. Between the trimmed V and J ends, which lost 4 bases and 0 bases, there was a span of 16 bases. Per germline, CDR1 SGDLS and CDR2 YYNGEE. This CDR3 spans 17 amino acids. The CDR3 sequence is CASSPGGGQATNEKLFF. The CDR3 DNA is TGTGCCAGCAGCCCGGGAGGAGGGCAGGCAACTAATGAAAAACTGTTTTTT.

This clonotype was seen more than once but under ten times. The genes are TRBV7-9 and TRBJ2-3; the match to TRBD2 covers 7 bases. This CDR3 region has 17 residues. The junction had 17 bases not matched to a gene; V was cut back by 11 bases and J by 0 bases. CDR1 and CDR2 (germline): SEHNR, FQNEAQ (reference sequence). CDR3 residues: CAESPAGSIRSTDTQYF. CDR3 in DNA: TGTGCCGAGTCGCCAGCGGGATCCATCCGTAGCACAGATACGCAGTATTTT.

This clonotype turned up a few times. CDR3 region: CASSQDGGGRYEQYF. CDR3 DNA: TGTGCCAGCAGCCAAGATGGGGGGGGAAGGTACGAGCAGTACTTC. The J gene is TRBJ2-7, the V gene TRBV4-2; 7 nucleotides agree with TRBD2. This CDR3 spans 15 amino acids. Germline loops: CDR1 LGHNA, CDR2 YNFKEQ. V was clipped by 0 bases and J by 4 bases; unmatched bases: 6.

This clonotype appeared a few times. The J gene is TRBJ2-7, the V gene TRBV6-5, with 8 bases aligning to TRBD1. The V gene's germline CDR1 is MNHEY and CDR2 SVGAGI. The CDR3 runs 14 residues. The junction had 6 bases not matched to a gene; V was cut back by 2 bases and J by 6 bases. CDR3 amino acids: CASSYTPTGVEQYF. The CDR3 region has the DNA TGTGCCAGCAGTTACACCCCGACAGGGGTCGAGCAGTACTTC.

The V gene is TRBV15, the J gene TRBJ1-2; TRBD1 is a possible D gene (5 bases). Trimming shortened V by 5 bases and J by 0 bases, and 13 bases separated the two germline ends. There are 15 residues in the CDR3. Germline loops: CDR1 LNHNV, CDR2 YYDKDF (reference sequence). This CDR3 is CATSPRGDSNYGYTF. Here the CDR3 DNA reads TGTGCCACCAGCCCCCGAGGGGACTCTAACTATGGCTACACCTTC.

This clonotype was observed a handful of times. The V call is TRBV6-6, the J call TRBJ2-1, with D maybe TRBD2 (6 bases). This CDR3 is built from 12 residues. CDR1 is MNHNY and CDR2 is SVGAGI in the germline V gene (reference sequence). Trimming removed 10 bases at V and 3 bases at J, with 10 bases between. This CDR3 reads CATGTLYNEQFF. CDR3 nucleotide sequence: TGTGCCACCGGGACTCTCTACAATGAGCAGTTCTTC.

This clonotype was seen a few times. J is TRBJ2-7 and V is TRBV20-1; TRBD1 aligns across 10 bases. Germline V gene data show CDR1 as DFQATT and CDR2 as SNEGSKA (reference sequence). After removal of 1 base from V and 5 bases from J, the junction contained 8 bases not matched to a gene. The CDR3 totals 15 residues. CDR3 in DNA: TGCAGTGCTAGAGCGTGGGGGACAGGGGTCGACGAGCAGTACTTC. Its protein product is CSARAWGTGVDEQYF.

This chain uses TRBV25-1 with TRBJ1-2; no definite D call. Looked up from germline, CDR1 is MGHDK and CDR2 is SYGVNS. Trimming took 1 base from V and 5 from J, leaving 8 bases between them. The CDR3 runs 13 residues. The CDR3 loop is CASSESGIYGYTF. The CDR3 DNA sequence: TGTGCCAGCAGTGAATCCGGGATTTATGGCTACACCTTC.

CDR3 DNA sequence: TGTGCCAGCAGCTATAATAGCCCAACTAGCGGCCACTACAATGAGCAGTTCTTC. Amino acids: CASSYNSPTSGHYNEQFF. This chain uses TRBV6-2 or TRBV6-3 with TRBJ2-1, with 8 bases fitting TRBD2. The germline CDR1 and CDR2 sequences are MNHEY and SVGEGT. The CDR3 contains 18 residues. V gave up 6 bases and J gave up 3 bases; unmatched junction bases: 16.

The rearrangement uses TRBV6-5 and TRBJ2-5; D might be TRBD1 (6 bases). The V end was cut by 0 bases, the J end by 5 bases, with 13 bases between. The CDR3 consists of 15 residues. Germline V gene sequence: CDR1 MNHEY, CDR2 SVGAGI. CDR3 DNA: TGTGCCAGCAGTTACTCAGGACAGAGCGCGGAGACCCAGTACTTC. It specifies CASSYSGQSAETQYF.

This clonotype was detected ten times or more. The rearrangement links TRBV27 to TRBJ1-1, with D uncertain. Looked up from germline, CDR1 is MNHEY and CDR2 is SMNVEV (reference sequence). This CDR3 contains 13 residues. V lost 5 bases and J lost 6, with 13 bases in between. CDR3 loop: CASSILNSPEAFF. In DNA, the CDR3 is TGTGCCAGCAGTATCCTTAATTCCCCTGAAGCTTTCTTT.

This clonotype was found a few times. The chain is built from TRBV5-6 and TRBJ2-1; 9 bases fit TRBD1. The trim removed 2 bases at V and 0 bases at J, leaving 15 bases unmatched. CDR1 and CDR2 from the germline V gene are SGHDT and YYEEEE. The CDR3 is 20 residues long. CDR3 in amino acids: CASSLSYRDRAYSSYNEQFF. The CDR3 bases are TGTGCCAGCAGCTTATCCTACCGGGACAGGGCTTATAGCTCCTACAATGAGCAGTTCTTC.

The V call is TRBV19, the J call TRBJ2-1; D unresolved. CDR1 and CDR2 from the germline V gene are LNHDA and SQIVND (reference sequence). The CDR3 runs 12 residues. V was trimmed by 2 bases and J by 9 bases, leaving 8 bases between them. CDR3 DNA: TGTGCCAGTAGTATAAGCTCGGTTGAGCAGTTCTTC. It specifies CASSISSVEQFF.

This clonotype turned up a few times. The chain links TRBV5-1 to TRBJ2-7; no clear D gene. Trimming shortened V by 0 bases and J by 5 bases, and 6 bases separated the two germline ends. This CDR3 comprises 12 residues. Germline CDR1 reads SGHRS; CDR2 reads YFSETQ. The CDR3 DNA follows: TGCGCCAGCAGCTTGGGGCCGGACGAGCAGTACTTC. It specifies CASSLGPDEQYF.

In this sample, this clonotype turned up a few times. The J gene is TRBJ2-5, the V gene TRBV6-5, with D perhaps matching TRBD1 (6 bases). Germline V lookup: CDR1 MNHEY, CDR2 SVGAGI. The CDR3 has 12 residues. The V end lost 6 bases, the J end lost 9 bases, and 14 bases lay between the germline ends. The chain's CDR3 is CASSPQGWAQYF. CDR3 nucleotide sequence: TGTGCCAGCAGCCCACAGGGATGGGCCCAGTACTTC.